The 2 T cell receptor beta chains listed next were all sequenced from one sample in a study of blood T cell repertoires in COVID-19. Assay used: immunoSEQ multiplex PCR; TCRdb lists only in-frame clones, some missing. The sample has roughly 290,000 clones; around 88% are singletons. Sample: PBMCs or T cells enriched from blood (not recorded which). The receptors were sampled from a woman in her thirties or forties who had recovered from COVID-19.

The rearrangement links TRBV6-5 to TRBJ1-5, with 7 positions matching TRBD1. The CDR3 runs 15 residues. CDR1 and CDR2 (germline): MNHEY, SVGAGI. V shed 10 bases and J 0 bases; nucleotides not matched to a gene: 9. CDR3 in amino acids: CATHGQVYSNQPQHF. The CDR3 DNA follows: TGTGCCACCCATGGACAGGTCTATAGCAATCAGCCCCAGCATTTT.

The gene calls are TRBV5-1 and TRBJ2-5; the D gene is possibly TRBD2 (5 bases). The V gene lost 4 bases and the J gene lost 1 base, with 8 bases spanning the gap. Germline CDR1 reads SGHRS; CDR2 reads YFSETQ. The CDR3 is 13 amino acids. CDR3 residues: CASSARGQETQYF. The CDR3 DNA follows: TGCGCCAGCAGCGCCCGGGGCCAAGAGACCCAGTACTTC. The full variable domain, in which reference TRBV5-1 and TRBJ2-5 provide the parts outside the CDR3, is KAGVTQTPRYLIKTRGQQVTLSCSPISGHRSVSWYQQTPGQGLQFLFEYFSETQRNKGNFPGRFSGRQFSNSRSEMNVSTLELGDSALYLCASSARGQETQYFGPGTRLLVL.